The 2 T cell receptor beta chains below come from one sample, sequenced in a study. TCRdb recomputed calls from the RT-PCR reads with MiXCR, one row per CDR3 protein. The profile shows hundreds of thousands of distinct CDR3 sequences, more than 13% of them singletons. Sequences were obtained from memory CD4+ T cells from blood. The receptors come from a female donor in good health, serving as a healthy control.

Concerning this clonotype: A read error may be the cause here, since a much bigger clone is one base away. In nucleotides, the CDR3 is TGTGCCAACCGTGGACAGGATTCCTGGAATGAGCAGTTCTTC. The encoded protein is CANRGQDSWNEQFF. The chain recombines TRBV10-3 with TRBJ2-1; 7 positions agree with TRBD1. Germline V lookup: CDR1 ENHRY, CDR2 SYGVKD. The CDR3 extends over 14 amino acids. The junction had 13 bases not matched to a gene; V was cut back by 10 bases and J by 7 bases.

This clonotype has at least ten counts. The chain combines TRBV7-2 with TRBJ2-7; D is perhaps TRBD2 (5 bases). With 5 bases removed from V and 6 bases from J, the gap between germline ends came to 14 bases. Germline CDR1 is SGHTA and CDR2 is FQGNSA. The CDR3 totals 13 residues. The CDR3 DNA follows: TGTGCCAGCAGCCTCCTGGGAGCTGGCGAGCAGTACTTC. Its protein is CASSLLGAGEQYF.